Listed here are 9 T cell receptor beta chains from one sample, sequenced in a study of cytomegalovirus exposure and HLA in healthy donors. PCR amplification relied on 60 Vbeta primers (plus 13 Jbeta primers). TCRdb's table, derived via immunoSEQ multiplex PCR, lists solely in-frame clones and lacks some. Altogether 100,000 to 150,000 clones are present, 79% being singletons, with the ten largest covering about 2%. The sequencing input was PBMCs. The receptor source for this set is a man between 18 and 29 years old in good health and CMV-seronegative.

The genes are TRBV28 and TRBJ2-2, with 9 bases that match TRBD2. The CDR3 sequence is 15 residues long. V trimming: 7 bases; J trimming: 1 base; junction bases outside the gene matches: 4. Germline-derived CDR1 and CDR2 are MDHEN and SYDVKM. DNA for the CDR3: TGTGCCAGCAAGGGACTAGCCGTGAACACCGGGGAGCTGTTTTTT. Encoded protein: CASKGLAVNTGELFF.

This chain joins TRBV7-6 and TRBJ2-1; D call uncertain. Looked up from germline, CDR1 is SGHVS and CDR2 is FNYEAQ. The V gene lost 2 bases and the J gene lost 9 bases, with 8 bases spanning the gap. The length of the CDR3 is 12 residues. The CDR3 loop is CASSLSRFEQFF. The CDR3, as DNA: TGTGCCAGCAGCTTAAGCCGGTTTGAGCAGTTCTTC.

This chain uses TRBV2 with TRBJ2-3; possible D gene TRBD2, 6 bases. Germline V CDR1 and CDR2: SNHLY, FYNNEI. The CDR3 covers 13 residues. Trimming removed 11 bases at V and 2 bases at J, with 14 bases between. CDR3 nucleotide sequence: TGTGCCGGCCGGGGAGGACCCACAGATACGCAGTATTTT. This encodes CAGRGGPTDTQYF.

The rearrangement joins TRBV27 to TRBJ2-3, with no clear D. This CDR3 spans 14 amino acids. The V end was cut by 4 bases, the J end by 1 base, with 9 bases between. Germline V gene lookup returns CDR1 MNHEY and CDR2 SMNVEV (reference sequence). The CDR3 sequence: CASSSWARTDTQYF. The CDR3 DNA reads TGTGCCAGCAGTTCATGGGCCCGCACAGATACGCAGTATTTT.

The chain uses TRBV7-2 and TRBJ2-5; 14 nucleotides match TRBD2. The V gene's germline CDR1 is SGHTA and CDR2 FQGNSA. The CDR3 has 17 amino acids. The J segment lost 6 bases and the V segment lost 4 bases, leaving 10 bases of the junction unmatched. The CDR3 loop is CASSYTGTSGRGKTQYF. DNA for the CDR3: TGTGCCAGCAGCTACACCGGGACTAGCGGGAGAGGGAAGACCCAGTACTTC.

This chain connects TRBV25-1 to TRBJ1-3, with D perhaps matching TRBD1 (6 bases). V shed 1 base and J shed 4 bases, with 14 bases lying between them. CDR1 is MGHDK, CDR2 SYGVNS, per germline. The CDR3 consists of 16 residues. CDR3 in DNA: TGTGCCAGCAGTGAATCCGGGGGGCCGGGGGGAAACACCATATATTTT. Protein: CASSESGGPGGNTIYF. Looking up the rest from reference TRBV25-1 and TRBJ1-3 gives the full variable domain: EADIYQTPRYLVIGTGKKITLECSQTMGHDKMYWYQQDPGMELHLIHYSYGVNSTEKGDLSSESTVSRIRTEHFPLTLESARPSHTSQYLCASSESGGPGGNTIYFGEGSWLTVV.

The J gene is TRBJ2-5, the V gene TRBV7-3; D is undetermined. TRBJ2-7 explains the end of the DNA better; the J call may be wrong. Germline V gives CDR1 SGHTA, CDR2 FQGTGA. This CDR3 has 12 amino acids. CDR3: CASSLTGYEQYF. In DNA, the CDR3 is TGTGCCAGCAGCTTAACGGGCTACGAGCAGTACTTC.

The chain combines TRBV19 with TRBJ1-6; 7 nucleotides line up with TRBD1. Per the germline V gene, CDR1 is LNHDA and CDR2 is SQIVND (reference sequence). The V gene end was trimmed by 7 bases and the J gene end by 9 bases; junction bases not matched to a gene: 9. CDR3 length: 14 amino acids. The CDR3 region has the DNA TGTGCCAGTACTAAGACAGGGTATCGTTCACCCCTCCACTTT. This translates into CASTKTGYRSPLHF.

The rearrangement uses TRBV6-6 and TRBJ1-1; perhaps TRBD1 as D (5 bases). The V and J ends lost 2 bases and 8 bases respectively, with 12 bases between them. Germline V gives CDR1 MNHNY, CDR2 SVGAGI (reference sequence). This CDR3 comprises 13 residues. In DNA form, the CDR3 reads TGTGCCAGCAGTTACGCGAAACAGGTCGAAGCTTTCTTT. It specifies CASSYAKQVEAFF.